Presented here are 4 T cell receptor beta chains from one specimen sequenced in a study of T cell repertoires in ileal Crohn's disease. The sorted cells were lamina propria lymphocytes from surgical specimens, first isolated by density gradient. Sequenced by immunoSEQ multiplex PCR; TCRdb stores in-frame clones only, minus some. The sample contains around 5,700 clones, more than 75% of which appear only once. The sequenced material came from CD4+ T cells from ileum. Receptors were obtained from an adult with Crohn's disease. Some clones in this sample may be carry-over from other donors' samples.

This clone was found once. The chain combines TRBV5-4 with TRBJ1-1; 8 bases agree with TRBD1. The CDR3 length is 14 residues. V lost 5 bases, J lost 1 base, and 4 bases stayed unmatched. Germline V gives CDR1 SGHNT, CDR2 YYREEE (reference sequence). The CDR3 DNA follows: TGTGCCAGCAGTTGGGACAGGACGAACACTGAAGCTTTCTTT. Protein sequence: CASSWDRTNTEAFF.

This sequence joins TRBV4-3 and TRBJ2-5; no clear D gene. V lost 0 bases and J 5 bases, leaving 13 bases between the germline ends. CDR1 and CDR2 (germline): LGHNA, YSLEER. CDR3 length: 15 amino acids. The CDR3 region is CASSQDPAARETQYF. The CDR3 coding sequence is TGCGCCAGCAGCCAAGACCCTGCGGCTAGGGAGACCCAGTACTTC.

In this sample, this clone turned up once. The rearrangement uses TRBV30 and TRBJ2-5; 13 bases align to TRBD2. The CDR3 runs 14 residues. Trimming removed 5 bases from V and 6 bases from J; junction bases left unmatched: 6. Germline V gene lookup returns CDR1 GTSNPN and CDR2 SVGIG (reference sequence). The CDR3, as DNA: TGTGCCTGGGGGACTAGCGGGAACATAAAGACCCAGTACTTC. Amino acids: CAWGTSGNIKTQYF.

This chain links TRBV27 with TRBJ2-7, with TRBD2 matching over 7 bases. The CDR3 is 17 residues long. The V gene's germline CDR1 is MNHEY and CDR2 SMNVEV (reference sequence). Trimming cost V 5 bases and J 0 bases; bases outside gene matches: 13. The CDR3 bases are TGTGCCAGCAGTCCGTCTAGCGGAATAACCTCCTCCTACGAGCAGTACTTC. This gives the protein CASSPSSGITSSYEQYF.